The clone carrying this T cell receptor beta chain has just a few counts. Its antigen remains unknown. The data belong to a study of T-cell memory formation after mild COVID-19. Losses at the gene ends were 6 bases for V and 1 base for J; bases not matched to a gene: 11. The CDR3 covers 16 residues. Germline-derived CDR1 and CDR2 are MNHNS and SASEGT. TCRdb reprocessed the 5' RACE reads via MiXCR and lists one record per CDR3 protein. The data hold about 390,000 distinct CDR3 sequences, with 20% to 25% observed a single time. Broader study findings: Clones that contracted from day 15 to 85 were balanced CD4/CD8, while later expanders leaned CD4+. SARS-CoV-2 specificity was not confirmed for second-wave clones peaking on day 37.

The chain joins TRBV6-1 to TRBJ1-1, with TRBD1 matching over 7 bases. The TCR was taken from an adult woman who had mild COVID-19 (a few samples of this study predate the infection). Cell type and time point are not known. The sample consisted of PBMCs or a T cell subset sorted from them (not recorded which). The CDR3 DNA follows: TGTGCCAGCAGAACCGCCCCCGGGACAGCGAACACTGAAGCTTTCTTT. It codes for CASRTAPGTANTEAFF.